This TCR beta chain was retrieved from a study of blood T cell repertoires in COVID-19. Study-level background: The samples span acute and convalescent COVID-19 from the United States, Italy and Spain. PBMCs, B-cell-depleted T cells, or T cells were the source of the cDNA or gDNA that made up the material.

The germline V gene has CDR1 KGHSH and CDR2 LQKENI. The CDR3 runs to 15 residues. After removal of 6 bases from V and 8 bases from J, the junction contained 14 bases not matched to a gene. Original handling: Reference gene primer amplification gave estimated nucleated cell counts. Repertoires were generated with immunoSEQ multiplex PCR, while TCRdb's copy carries only in-frame clones and drops some. That table supplies the V and J calls and clone size; D and trimming were determined from the DNA. The sample has 75,000 to 95,000 clones; around nine tenths are singletons. V and J are TRBV18 and TRBJ1-2; 8 nucleotides match TRBD1. The material sequenced was peripheral blood. The receptor was derived from a man aged 55 to 70 with acute or convalescent COVID-19. The CDR3 DNA follows: TGTGCCAGCTCCCCCCCCGAGGGACAGGCGATGGGCTACACCTTC. It yields the protein CASSPPEGQAMGYTF.